This T cell receptor (beta chain) comes out of a study of cytomegalovirus exposure and HLA in healthy donors. V lost 7 bases, J lost 9 bases, and 17 bases stayed unmatched. This CDR3 has 15 amino acids. Germline CDR1 reads MNHEY; CDR2 reads SMNVEV (reference sequence). Regarding the study as a whole: Most subjects' HLA-A and HLA-B alleles were reportedly predicted from TCR beta sequences. Prior analysis indicated that the majority of TCR beta V segments exhibited productivity approximately 87% or approximately 30% of the time. Only CMV serostatus was available as immune exposure information.

PCR was performed using 60 Vbeta and 13 Jbeta primers. Source study methods: An analysis that came later counted some 85 million unique TCR beta chains, around 10 million shared. The repertoire was sequenced with immunoSEQ multiplex PCR; TCRdb's copy has only in-frame clones and lacks some. V and J calls plus clone size are reproduced from that table; the DNA served to infer D and trimming. The sample includes around 120,000 clones, roughly 78% seen only once; the top ten take 2.5% to 3.5%. In the case of this clone: Antigen unknown.

The V gene is TRBV27, the J gene TRBJ2-7; 8 bases are a match to TRBD2. The receptor was isolated from a woman in her thirties in good health and CMV-seropositive. Sample: PBMCs. The CDR3 region is CASTPRGGRYGGQYF. CDR3 coding DNA: TGTGCCAGCACCCCACGGGGGGGCAGGTATGGTGGGCAGTACTTC.